Listed below are T cell receptor beta chains from one sample, sequenced in a study of post-analysis software for immune sequencing data. TCRdb processed the PCR reads anew with MiXCR; each CDR3 protein has one entry. Among roughly 400,000 distinct CDR3 sequences listed, roughly 38% were seen once. The sequenced material came from blood. Source of these receptors: a girl aged 2-9 years with multiple sclerosis. The conserved cysteine and the conserved F or W are not part of the CDR3 here.

j_call,v_call,cdr3_aa
TRBJ1-5,TRBV29-1,SVSISTFSNQPQH
TRBJ1-1,TRBV29-1,SVMAGGIYTEAF
TRBJ1-1,TRBV10-3,AISVMGDTEAF
TRBJ2-3,TRBV7-9,ASSPTMHTQY
TRBJ2-7,TRBV6-2/TRBV6-3,ASSPQTSGRFHEQY
TRBJ1-2,TRBV20-1,SARNTGFRGGHT
TRBJ2-7,TRBV6-8,AVGGGQGKGSYEQY
TRBJ1-4,TRBV25-1,ASSELDRSAAKLF
TRBJ2-1,TRBV27,ASRGRRTSLQGQF
TRBJ2-1,TRBV9,ASSTPGLADEQF
TRBJ2-3,TRBV4-1,ASSQEGSGQGSCGTQY
TRBJ2-1,TRBV5-1,ASSPRTGSSCNEQF
TRBJ2-5,TRBV20-1,SASPAVGQY
TRBJ2-5,TRBV15,ATSPNTPRETQY
TRBJ1-1,TRBV7-3,ASSLNRLRDTEAF
.,TRBV28,ASKGHPVRQETQY
TRBJ2-7,TRBV3-1,ASMGLSYEQY
TRBJ2-1,TRBV6-2/TRBV6-3,ASTPYRSSYNEQF
TRBJ1-2,TRBV9,ASASSGPGYGYT
TRBJ1-2,TRBV4-1,ASSHPLGGAQSDGYT
TRBJ2-2,TRBV10-3,AIDGDDTGELF
TRBJ2-3,TRBV6-5,ASASSPKTDTQY
TRBJ1-5,TRBV19,ASSIEEGSQPQH
TRBJ1-5,TRBV7-9,ASSLGGRDQPQH
TRBJ2-1,TRBV7-9,ASRVGGAEQF
TRBJ1-2,TRBV11-2,ASSSPFTPTGKDYGYT
TRBJ2-1,TRBV28,ATHESSYNEQF